This record covers a single T cell receptor beta chain. The source of the sample is a study of blood T cell repertoires in COVID-19. Method: immunoSEQ multiplex PCR; TCRdb's copy keeps in-frame clones and lacks some. The sample records about 220,000 clones, about 85% being singletons. The CDR3 loop spans 15 amino acids. V was trimmed by 11 bases and J by 0 bases, leaving 19 bases between them. Looked up from germline, CDR1 is MDHEN and CDR2 is SYDVKM. Sequencing was done on a sample of peripheral blood. The receptor's source is a man aged 30 to 39 with active or convalescent COVID-19. The rearrangement joins TRBV28 to TRBJ1-1, with a possible D match to TRBD1 (6 bases). The CDR3 nucleotides are TGTGCCGGCCAGACAGGAACGGGAATGAACACTGAAGCTTTCTTT. This sequence encodes CAGQTGTGMNTEAFF.